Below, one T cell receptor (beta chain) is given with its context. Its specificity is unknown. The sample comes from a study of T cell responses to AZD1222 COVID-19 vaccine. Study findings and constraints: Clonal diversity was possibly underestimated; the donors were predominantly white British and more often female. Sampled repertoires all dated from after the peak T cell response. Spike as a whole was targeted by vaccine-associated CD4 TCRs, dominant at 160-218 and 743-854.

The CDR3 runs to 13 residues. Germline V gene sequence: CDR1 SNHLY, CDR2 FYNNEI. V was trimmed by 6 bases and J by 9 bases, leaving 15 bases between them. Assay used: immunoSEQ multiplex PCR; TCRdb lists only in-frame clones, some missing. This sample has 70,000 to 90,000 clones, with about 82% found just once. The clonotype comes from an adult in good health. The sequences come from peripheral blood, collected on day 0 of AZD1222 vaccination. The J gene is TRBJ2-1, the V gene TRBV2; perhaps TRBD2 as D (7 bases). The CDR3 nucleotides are TGTGCCAGCAGGGGGGGGCCCTTTGGTGAGCAGTTCTTC. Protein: CASRGGPFGEQFF.